The present entry profiles one T cell receptor (beta chain) with its context. Antigen unknown. The sample belongs to a study of T cells expressing NK-cell markers. Whole-study results and caveats: Dominant NKG2C+ clonotypes accounted for about 1.0-8% of CD8+ T cells in six or seven donors.

Beta-chain TCR cDNA was generated via 5'RACE template switching with UMIs. TCRdb derives one entry per CDR3 protein from the 5' RACE reads, leaving out DNA. The data include about 390,000 distinct CDR3 sequences; the top ten clones carry around 11%. The CDR3 loop spans 16 amino acids. Germline loops: CDR1 LGHNA, CDR2 YNFKEQ. This receptor was taken from a woman between 45 and 60 years old in good health. This chain connects TRBV4-2 to TRBJ2-5; the D call from TCRdb, TRBD2, cannot be confirmed without DNA. The sequenced sample was blood T cells: a sorted CD56 or NKG2C T cell subset, CD4+ or CD8+ T cells, or bulk PBMC T cells (not recorded which). The chain's CDR3 is CASSQETSGIQETQYF.